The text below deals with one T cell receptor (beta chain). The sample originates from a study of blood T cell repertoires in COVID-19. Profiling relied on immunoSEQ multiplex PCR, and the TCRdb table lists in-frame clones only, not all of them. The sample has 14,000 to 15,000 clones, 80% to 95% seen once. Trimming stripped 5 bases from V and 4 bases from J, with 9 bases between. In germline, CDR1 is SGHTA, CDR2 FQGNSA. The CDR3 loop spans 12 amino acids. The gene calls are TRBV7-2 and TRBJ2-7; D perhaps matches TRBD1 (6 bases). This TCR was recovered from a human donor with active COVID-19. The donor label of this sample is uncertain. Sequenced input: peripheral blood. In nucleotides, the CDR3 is TGTGCCAGCAGCGACAGGACTTACGAGCAGTACTTC. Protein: CASSDRTYEQYF.